The 15 T cell receptor beta chains in this list originate from one sample, sequenced in a study of vaccination effects on CD4 cells after COVID-19. Libraries were prepared by immunoSEQ multiplex PCR; TCRdb keeps only in-frame clonotypes and omits some of them. Of about 64,000 clones in the sample, roughly 78% were seen once. Within the ViraFEST assay, antigen-specific CD4+ T cells underwent expansion with viral peptide pools prior to sequencing. With more than nine days of culture completed, CD4+ T cells were isolated. Participants completed two doses of the BNT162b2 or mRNA-1273 vaccine. No antigen is known for these receptors. Source: CD4+ T cells from PBMCs cultured with HCoV-OC43 spike peptides, taken after COVID-19 vaccination. The subset is: HCoV-OC43 spike overlapping peptide pool stimulation. Receptors were obtained from a human donor who received a COVID-19 vaccine.

The chain is built from TRBV20-1 and TRBJ1-2; D is ambiguous. The germline V and J ends were trimmed by 4 bases and 8 bases, with 11 bases remaining between them. Germline CDR1 is DFQATT and CDR2 is SNEGSKA (reference sequence). This CDR3 comprises 11 residues. The CDR3 sequence is CSAIQSGGYTF. DNA of the CDR3: TGCAGTGCTATCCAATCGGGGGGCTACACCTTC.

This chain links TRBV29-1 with TRBJ1-5, with D tentatively TRBD1 (5 bases). V lost 4 bases, J lost 2 bases, and 9 bases lay in between. In germline, CDR1 is SQVTM, CDR2 ANQGSEA. The CDR3 loop spans 13 amino acids. The CDR3 region has the DNA TGCAGCGTTGGGCAGGGCGGCAATCAGCCCCAGCATTTT. Amino acid sequence: CSVGQGGNQPQHF.

The V gene is TRBV5-1, the J gene TRBJ2-2; D might be TRBD1 (6 bases). The CDR3 consists of 15 residues. V was pared by 5 bases and J by 2 bases, with 13 bases between. CDR1 is SGHRS and CDR2 is YFSETQ in the germline V gene. DNA of the CDR3: TGCGCCAGCAGACAAGGACAGCCAAACACCGGGGAGCTGTTTTTT. This gives the protein CASRQGQPNTGELFF.

This chain's CDR3 is CSVNRAYNEQFF. For the CDR3, the DNA is TGCAGCGTTAACAGGGCTTACAATGAGCAGTTCTTC. The chain employs TRBV29-1 and TRBJ2-1, with D maybe TRBD1 (6 bases). Germline assignment: CDR1 SQVTM and CDR2 ANQGSEA. This CDR3 has 12 residues. Trimming took 5 bases from V and 4 from J, leaving 9 bases between them.

This clone occurred once. This chain links TRBV6-1 with TRBJ2-3, with D possibly TRBD2 on 5 matching bases. Germline V gene sequence: CDR1 MNHNS, CDR2 SASEGT. Trimming shortened V by 4 bases and J by 0 bases, and 14 bases separated the two germline ends. This CDR3 is built from 16 residues. The CDR3: CASSGVALTSTDTQYF. The CDR3 DNA sequence: TGTGCCAGCAGTGGAGTAGCGTTGACTAGCACAGATACGCAGTATTTT.

As DNA, the CDR3 is TGTGCCAGCAGTGACAGGGTCTCAAGGAGATCGAGACAAGAGACCCAGTACTTC. Protein sequence: CASSDRVSRRSRQETQYF. The J gene is TRBJ2-5, the V gene TRBV27; the match to TRBD1 covers 7 bases. This CDR3 has 18 amino acids. Germline loops: CDR1 MNHEY, CDR2 SMNVEV (reference sequence). Trimming at V came to 5 bases and at J to 2 bases, leaving 17 bases not matched to a gene.

This chain joins TRBV12-3 or TRBV12-4 and TRBJ2-7; tentatively, D is TRBD1 or TRBD2 (5 bases each). CDR3 size: 13 residues. Trimming took off 5 bases at V and 1 base at J, with 9 bases between the two ends. The CDR3, as DNA: TGTGCCAGCAGTCGGGACCGATCCTACGAGCAGTACGTC. It codes for CASSRDRSYEQYV.

This clone showed up just a few times. The CDR3 is CASSPMAGSNTEAFF. For the CDR3, the DNA is TGTGCCAGCAGCCCCATGGCCGGGTCGAACACTGAAGCTTTCTTT. The chain is built from TRBV7-2 and TRBJ1-1; D remains unclear. The CDR3 runs to 15 residues. The germline V gene has CDR1 SGHTA and CDR2 FQGNSA. V was cut by 5 bases and J by 1 base, with 14 bases left in between. Full variable domain (outside the CDR3, taken from reference TRBV7-2 and TRBJ1-1): GAGVSQSPSNKVTEKGKDVELRCDPISGHTALYWYRQSLGQGLEFLIYFQGNSAPDKSGLPSDRFSAERTGGSVSTLTIQRTQQEDSAVYLCASSPMAGSNTEAFFGQGTRLTVV.

The gene calls are TRBV18 and TRBJ2-3; 16 nucleotides agree with TRBD2. CDR1 and CDR2 from the germline V gene are KGHSH and LQKENI. Trimming removed 6 bases from V and 5 bases from J; junction bases left unmatched: 17. The CDR3 loop spans 20 amino acids. The CDR3 sequence is CASSLLGTSGGAGLGDTQYF. The CDR3 nucleotides are TGTGCCAGCTCTCTCCTCGGGACTAGCGGGGGGGCCGGATTAGGAGATACGCAGTATTTT.

With respect to this clone: Within the sample, other DNA sequences also encode this same CDR3. The chain recombines TRBV24-1 with TRBJ2-3; 9 nucleotides match TRBD1. The V gene's germline CDR1 is KGHDR and CDR2 SFDVKD. J gave up 3 bases and V 4 bases, and 4 bases lay outside the gene matches. This CDR3 spans 15 amino acids. This CDR3 reads CATSDPGQGTDTQYF. The CDR3, as DNA: TGTGCCACCAGTGACCCGGGACAGGGAACAGATACGCAGTATTTT.

The genes are TRBV3-1 (or the pseudogene TRBV3-2) and TRBJ2-5; 9 positions agree with TRBD2. The CDR3 is 17 amino acids. With V trimmed by 0 bases and J by 5 bases, 10 bases remained unmatched. Germline V gene lookup returns CDR1 LGHDT and CDR2 YNNKEL (reference sequence). The CDR3 is CASSQDLVPAGGETQYF. The CDR3 bases are TGTGCCAGCAGCCAAGATCTCGTACCGGCGGGAGGGGAGACCCAGTACTTC.

This rearrangement joins TRBV28 to TRBJ2-5; D unclear. Germline V CDR1 and CDR2: MDHEN, SYDVKM. V dropped 6 bases and J dropped 4 bases, with 9 bases sitting between them. The CDR3 spans 12 residues. The CDR3 loop reads CASRAGPETQYF. CDR3 DNA: TGTGCCAGCAGGGCCGGACCAGAGACCCAGTACTTC.

The chain joins TRBV9 to TRBJ2-5; possibly TRBD1 or TRBD2 for D (6 bases each). Germline V CDR1 and CDR2: SGDLS, YYNGEE. This CDR3 comprises 16 residues. The ends were cut back, 4 bases at V and 2 bases at J, with 18 bases in the middle. The DNA for the CDR3 is TGTGCCAGCAGCCGCCATAGCCGGGGGACACAAGAGACCCAGTACTTC. Its protein is CASSRHSRGTQETQYF.

The V and J genes are TRBV2 and TRBJ2-5; weak D call: TRBD1 (6 bases). V lost 6 bases and J 1 base, leaving 12 bases between the germline ends. From germline, CDR1 is SNHLY and CDR2 FYNNEI. The CDR3 has 14 residues. The CDR3 bases are TGTGCCAGCAGCATGACCAGGGGCCAAGAGACCCAGTACTTC. This sequence encodes CASSMTRGQETQYF.

The CDR3 nucleotides read TGTGCCACCAGTGATAGACATCACACAGATACGCAGTATTTT. Its translation: CATSDRHHTDTQYF. The rearrangement uses TRBV24-1 and TRBJ2-3, with D hard to call. The V gene lost 3 bases and the J gene lost 2 bases, with 8 bases spanning the gap. The germline gives CDR1 KGHDR, CDR2 SFDVKD. The CDR3 runs 14 residues.